This is a list of T cell receptor beta chains from one sample in a study of blood T cell repertoires in COVID-19. Repertoires were generated with immunoSEQ multiplex PCR, while TCRdb's copy carries only in-frame clones and drops some. The table lists around 370,000 clones, 70% to 90% of them singletons. The sample taken for sequencing was PBMCs or T cells enriched from blood (not recorded which). These receptors all stem from a woman between 18 and 30 years old who had recovered from COVID-19. CDR3s include the opening cysteine and the closing phenylalanine or tryptophan. D genes are given only for firm matches. Rows may omit the clone size; those that give it use once, few, many or a size class.

v_call: TRBV27; j_call: TRBJ2-1; d_call: -; cdr3_length: 14; clone_size: -; cdr3_aa: CASTRVGPYNEQFF; cdr3_nt: TGTGCCAGCACCCGAGTGGGGCCCTACAATGAGCAGTTCTTC
v_call: TRBV7-9; j_call: TRBJ1-1; d_call: -; cdr3_length: 13; clone_size: once; cdr3_aa: CASSLNGHTEAFF; cdr3_nt: TGTGCCAGCAGCTTAAACGGTCACACTGAAGCTTTCTTT
v_call: TRBV30; j_call: TRBJ2-2; d_call: TRBD1; cdr3_length: 15; clone_size: -; cdr3_aa: CAWRGGTGNTGELFF; cdr3_nt: TGTGCCTGGAGAGGGGGGACAGGTAACACCGGGGAGCTGTTTTTT
v_call: TRBV4-2; j_call: TRBJ2-7; d_call: -; cdr3_length: 14; clone_size: -; cdr3_aa: CASSQDWTSYEQYF; cdr3_nt: TGTGCCAGCAGCCAAGATTGGACTTCCTACGAGCAGTACTTC
v_call: TRBV6-5; j_call: TRBJ1-6; d_call: TRBD1; cdr3_length: 15; clone_size: few; cdr3_aa: CASNLPDRWSSPLHF; cdr3_nt: TGTGCCAGCAACCTTCCGGACAGGTGGAGTTCACCCCTCCACTTT
v_call: TRBV20-1; j_call: TRBJ1-2; d_call: TRBD1; cdr3_length: 11; clone_size: -; cdr3_aa: CSANYRGGYTF; cdr3_nt: TGCAGTGCTAATTACAGGGGTGGCTACACCTTC
v_call: TRBV30; j_call: TRBJ1-5; d_call: -; cdr3_length: 13; clone_size: once; cdr3_aa: CAWGRRSDQPQHF; cdr3_nt: TGTGCCTGGGGCCGGAGGAGTGATCAGCCCCAGCATTTT
v_call: TRBV5-4; j_call: TRBJ2-1; d_call: TRBD1; cdr3_length: 16; clone_size: -; cdr3_aa: CASSRRDRATPGEQFF; cdr3_nt: TGTGCCAGCAGCCGACGGGACAGGGCTACCCCCGGTGAGCAGTTCTTC
v_call: TRBV9; j_call: TRBJ1-5; d_call: TRBD1; cdr3_length: 15; clone_size: -; cdr3_aa: CASSVRQGDNQPQHF; cdr3_nt: TGTGCCAGCAGCGTTCGACAGGGTGACAATCAGCCCCAGCATTTT
v_call: TRBV11-2; j_call: TRBJ2-7; d_call: TRBD1; cdr3_length: 15; clone_size: -; cdr3_aa: CASSFGTGGSYEQYF; cdr3_nt: TGTGCCAGCAGCTTCGGGACAGGGGGCTCCTACGAGCAGTACTTC
v_call: TRBV7-2; j_call: TRBJ2-6; d_call: TRBD2; cdr3_length: 17; clone_size: -; cdr3_aa: CASRRAGGLSGANVLTF; cdr3_nt: TGTGCCAGCCGTAGGGCGGGGGGCCTCTCTGGGGCCAACGTCCTGACTTTC
v_call: TRBV24-1; j_call: TRBJ2-6; d_call: TRBD1; cdr3_length: 15; clone_size: -; cdr3_aa: CATETGGTGANVLTF; cdr3_nt: TGTGCCACCGAGACAGGGGGCACTGGGGCCAACGTCCTGACTTTC
v_call: TRBV9; j_call: TRBJ2-1; d_call: TRBD1; cdr3_length: 13; clone_size: -; cdr3_aa: CASSEDRYNEQFF; cdr3_nt: TGTGCCAGCAGCGAGGACAGGTACAATGAGCAGTTCTTC
v_call: TRBV7-3; j_call: TRBJ1-1; d_call: TRBD1; cdr3_length: 13; clone_size: -; cdr3_aa: CASSFDRDSEAFF; cdr3_nt: TGTGCCAGCAGCTTCGACCGGGACAGTGAAGCTTTCTTT
v_call: TRBV13; j_call: TRBJ2-3; d_call: -; cdr3_length: 14; clone_size: -; cdr3_aa: CASSLGQVTDTQYF; cdr3_nt: TGTGCCAGCAGCTTGGGTCAGGTAACAGATACGCAGTATTTT
v_call: TRBV2; j_call: TRBJ2-7; d_call: TRBD1; cdr3_length: 13; clone_size: -; cdr3_aa: CASRATGVREQYF; cdr3_nt: TGTGCCAGCAGGGCAACAGGGGTTCGCGAGCAGTACTTC
v_call: TRBV5-1; j_call: TRBJ2-3; d_call: -; cdr3_length: 15; clone_size: -; cdr3_aa: CASSPGQISTDTQYF; cdr3_nt: TGCGCCAGCAGCCCCGGACAGATTAGCACAGATACGCAGTATTTT
v_call: TRBV7-2; j_call: TRBJ1-1; d_call: -; cdr3_length: 13; clone_size: -; cdr3_aa: CASSSQAQGTAFF; cdr3_nt: TGTGCCAGCAGCTCCCAAGCTCAGGGCACAGCTTTCTTT
v_call: TRBV5-1; j_call: TRBJ2-5; d_call: TRBD2; cdr3_length: 17; clone_size: -; cdr3_aa: CASSSGLAGNSQETQYF; cdr3_nt: TGCGCCAGCAGCTCAGGACTAGCGGGGAATAGCCAAGAGACCCAGTACTTC
v_call: TRBV25-1; j_call: TRBJ1-1; d_call: -; cdr3_length: 12; clone_size: -; cdr3_aa: CASSGTGRVAFF; cdr3_nt: TGTGCCAGCAGTGGTACAGGGAGAGTAGCTTTCTTT
v_call: TRBV19; j_call: TRBJ2-7; d_call: -; cdr3_length: 15; clone_size: -; cdr3_aa: CASSMRRNPSYEQYF; cdr3_nt: TGTGCCAGTAGTATGCGGCGAAATCCCTCCTACGAGCAGTACTTC
v_call: TRBV24-1; j_call: TRBJ2-5; d_call: TRBD1; cdr3_length: 17; clone_size: -; cdr3_aa: CATSDLGDREGTGTQYF; cdr3_nt: TGTGCCACCAGTGATTTAGGGGACAGGGAGGGTACCGGGACCCAGTACTTC
v_call: TRBV11-2; j_call: TRBJ2-3; d_call: -; cdr3_length: 12; clone_size: -; cdr3_aa: CASSLNLGPQYF; cdr3_nt: TGTGCCAGCAGCTTAAATTTGGGCCCGCAGTATTTT
v_call: TRBV9; j_call: TRBJ1-2; d_call: TRBD1; cdr3_length: 14; clone_size: -; cdr3_aa: CASSPRQGAPGYTF; cdr3_nt: TGTGCCAGCAGCCCAAGACAGGGGGCTCCTGGCTACACCTTC
v_call: TRBV5-6; j_call: TRBJ2-7; d_call: TRBD1; cdr3_length: 15; clone_size: -; cdr3_aa: CASSPGTGGTYEQYF; cdr3_nt: TGTGCCAGCAGCCCCGGGACAGGGGGAACCTACGAGCAGTACTTC
v_call: TRBV6-5; j_call: TRBJ1-5; d_call: -; cdr3_length: 15; clone_size: few; cdr3_aa: CASCPVHYSNQPQHF; cdr3_nt: TGTGCCTCCTGTCCGGTCCACTATAGCAATCAGCCCCAGCATTTT
v_call: TRBV7-9; j_call: TRBJ1-1; d_call: -; cdr3_length: 13; clone_size: -; cdr3_aa: CASSLVSDTEAFF; cdr3_nt: TGTGCCAGCAGCTTAGTGAGTGACACTGAAGCTTTCTTT
v_call: TRBV3-1/TRBV3-2; j_call: TRBJ2-5; d_call: TRBD1; cdr3_length: 20; clone_size: -; cdr3_aa: CASSRFAGQGPLLSRETQYF; cdr3_nt: TGTGCCAGCAGCCGCTTCGCGGGACAGGGACCCCTATTGTCTAGAGAGACCCAGTACTTC
v_call: TRBV13; j_call: TRBJ2-3; d_call: TRBD2; cdr3_length: 15; clone_size: -; cdr3_aa: CASSQRGGRLDTQYF; cdr3_nt: TGTGCCAGCAGCCAGCGGGGGGGCCGACTAGATACGCAGTATTTT
v_call: TRBV5-1; j_call: TRBJ2-7; d_call: -; cdr3_length: 13; clone_size: -; cdr3_aa: CASRPADSYEQYF; cdr3_nt: TGCGCCAGCAGACCCGCGGACTCCTACGAGCAGTACTTC
v_call: TRBV30; j_call: TRBJ1-4; d_call: -; cdr3_length: 12; clone_size: -; cdr3_aa: CAWSSPGQKLFF; cdr3_nt: TGTGCCTGGAGTAGCCCCGGACAGAAACTGTTTTTT
v_call: TRBV11-2; j_call: TRBJ1-1; d_call: TRBD1; cdr3_length: 16; clone_size: -; cdr3_aa: CASSLAGGVGFGEAFF; cdr3_nt: TGTGCCAGCAGCTTGGCAGGGGGCGTGGGATTTGGTGAAGCTTTCTTT
v_call: TRBV19; j_call: TRBJ1-5; d_call: TRBD1; cdr3_length: 15; clone_size: -; cdr3_aa: CASNPDRVRNQPQHF; cdr3_nt: TGTGCCAGTAATCCGGACAGGGTTCGCAATCAGCCCCAGCATTTT
v_call: TRBV6-6; j_call: TRBJ1-2; d_call: TRBD1; cdr3_length: 14; clone_size: -; cdr3_aa: CASSYIGTGDARTF; cdr3_nt: TGTGCCAGCAGTTACATCGGGACAGGGGACGCCCGCACCTTC
v_call: TRBV6-5; j_call: TRBJ2-7; d_call: TRBD1; cdr3_length: 13; clone_size: -; cdr3_aa: CASSGQGFYEQYF; cdr3_nt: TGTGCCAGCAGCGGACAGGGTTTCTACGAGCAGTACTTC
v_call: TRBV27; j_call: TRBJ1-5; d_call: -; cdr3_length: 13; clone_size: -; cdr3_aa: CASSWESNQPQHF; cdr3_nt: TGTGCCAGCAGTTGGGAGAGCAATCAGCCCCAGCATTTT
v_call: TRBV15; j_call: TRBJ1-2; d_call: -; cdr3_length: 14; clone_size: -; cdr3_aa: CATSRGWEEEGYTF; cdr3_nt: TGTGCCACCAGCAGAGGGTGGGAGGAGGAGGGCTACACCTTC
v_call: TRBV4-2; j_call: TRBJ2-5; d_call: -; cdr3_length: 16; clone_size: -; cdr3_aa: CASSQERGGQQETQYF; cdr3_nt: TGTGCCAGCAGCCAAGAGAGGGGGGGACAACAAGAGACCCAGTACTTC